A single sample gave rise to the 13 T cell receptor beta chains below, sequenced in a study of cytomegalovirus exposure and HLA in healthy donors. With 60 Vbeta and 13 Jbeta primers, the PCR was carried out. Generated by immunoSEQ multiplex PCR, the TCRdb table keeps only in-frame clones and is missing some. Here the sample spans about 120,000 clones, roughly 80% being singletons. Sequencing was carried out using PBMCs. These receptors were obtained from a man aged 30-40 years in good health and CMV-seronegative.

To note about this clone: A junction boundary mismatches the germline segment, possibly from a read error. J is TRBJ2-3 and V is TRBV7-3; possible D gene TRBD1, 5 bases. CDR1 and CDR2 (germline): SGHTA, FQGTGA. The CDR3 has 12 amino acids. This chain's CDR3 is CASSLQTVTQYF. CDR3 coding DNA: TGTGCCAGCAGCTTGCAGACAGTTACGCAGTATTTT.

The CDR3 region has the DNA TGTGCCACCAGCAGCGCTTGGAATGAGGGATACACCTTC. Its translation is CATSSAWNEGYTF. This chain uses TRBV15 with TRBJ1-2; D remains unclear. The germline V gene encodes CDR1 LNHNV and CDR2 YYDKDF (reference sequence). This CDR3 spans 13 amino acids. V dropped 3 bases and J dropped 11 bases, with 16 bases sitting between them.

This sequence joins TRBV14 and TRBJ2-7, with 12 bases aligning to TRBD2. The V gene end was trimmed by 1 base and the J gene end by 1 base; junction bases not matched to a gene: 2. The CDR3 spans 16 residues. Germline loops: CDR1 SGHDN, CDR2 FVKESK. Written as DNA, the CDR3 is TGTGCCAGCAGCCAAGGACTAGCGGGAGATTCCTACGAGCAGTACTTC. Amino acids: CASSQGLAGDSYEQYF.

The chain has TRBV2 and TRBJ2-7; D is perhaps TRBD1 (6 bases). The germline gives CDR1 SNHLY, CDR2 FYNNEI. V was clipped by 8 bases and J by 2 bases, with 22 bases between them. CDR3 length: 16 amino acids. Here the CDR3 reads CASRTGGLQEPYEQYF. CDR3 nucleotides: TGTGCCAGCCGAACTGGGGGCCTTCAGGAACCCTACGAGCAGTACTTC.

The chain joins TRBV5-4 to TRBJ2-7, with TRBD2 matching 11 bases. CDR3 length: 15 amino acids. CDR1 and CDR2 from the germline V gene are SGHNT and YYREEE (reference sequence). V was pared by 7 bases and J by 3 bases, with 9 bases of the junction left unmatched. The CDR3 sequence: CASGVGLAGDYEQYF. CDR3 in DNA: TGTGCCAGCGGCGTAGGACTAGCGGGTGACTACGAGCAGTACTTC. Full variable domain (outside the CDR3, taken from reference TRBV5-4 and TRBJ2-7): ETGVTQSPTHLIKTRGQQVTLRCSSQSGHNTVSWYQQALGQGPQFIFQYYREEENGRGNFPPRFSGLQFPNYSSELNVNALELDDSALYLCASGVGLAGDYEQYFGPGTRLTVT.

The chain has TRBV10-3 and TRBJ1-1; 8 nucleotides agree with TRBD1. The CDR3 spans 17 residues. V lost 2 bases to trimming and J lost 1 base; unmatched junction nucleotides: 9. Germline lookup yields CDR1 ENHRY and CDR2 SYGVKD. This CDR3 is CAISERQGSGGNTEAFF. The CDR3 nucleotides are TGTGCCATCAGTGAGAGACAGGGGAGTGGGGGGAACACTGAAGCTTTCTTT.

The DNA of the CDR3 is TGTGCCAGCAGCCGACTAGGTTCAGGAAACACCATATATTTT. It encodes CASSRLGSGNTIYF. The V gene is TRBV14, the J gene TRBJ1-3, with D unresolved. CDR1 and CDR2 (germline): SGHDN, FVKESK. Trimming stripped 4 bases from V and 4 bases from J, with 11 bases between. This CDR3 is 14 amino acids long.

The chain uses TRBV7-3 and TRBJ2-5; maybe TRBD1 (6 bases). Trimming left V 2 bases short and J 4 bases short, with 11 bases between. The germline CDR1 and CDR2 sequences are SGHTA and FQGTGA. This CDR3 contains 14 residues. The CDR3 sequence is CASSLSVGGETQYF. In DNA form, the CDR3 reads TGTGCCAGCAGCTTATCGGTAGGGGGAGAGACCCAGTACTTC.

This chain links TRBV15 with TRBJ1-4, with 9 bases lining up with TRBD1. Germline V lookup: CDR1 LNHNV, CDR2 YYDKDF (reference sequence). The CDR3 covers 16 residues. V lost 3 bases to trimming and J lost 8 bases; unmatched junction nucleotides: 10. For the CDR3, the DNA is TGTGCCACCAGCAGGGACGACAGGGGGAACAGCGAAAAACTGTTTTTT. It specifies CATSRDDRGNSEKLFF. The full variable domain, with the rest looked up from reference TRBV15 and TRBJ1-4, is DAMVIQNPRYQVTQFGKPVTLSCSQTLNHNVMYWYQQKSSQAPKLLFHYYDKDFNNEADTPDNFQSRRPNTSFCFLDIRSPGLGDTAMYLCATSRDDRGNSEKLFFGSGTQLSVL.

The CDR3 DNA is TGTGCCAGCAGGAGAGAGGGATACGAGCAGTACTTC. Translation gives CASRREGYEQYF. V usage is TRBV2 and J usage is TRBJ2-7; tentative D call: TRBD2 (5 bases). Germline lookup yields CDR1 SNHLY and CDR2 FYNNEI. Trimming took 6 bases from V and 4 from J, leaving 10 bases between them. This CDR3 has 12 amino acids.

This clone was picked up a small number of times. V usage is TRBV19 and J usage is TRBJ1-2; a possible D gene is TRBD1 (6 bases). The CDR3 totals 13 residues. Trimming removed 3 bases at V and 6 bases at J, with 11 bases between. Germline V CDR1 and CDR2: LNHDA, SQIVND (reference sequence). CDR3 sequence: CASSIEGEDGYTF. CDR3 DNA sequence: TGTGCCAGTAGTATTGAGGGGGAAGATGGCTACACCTTC.

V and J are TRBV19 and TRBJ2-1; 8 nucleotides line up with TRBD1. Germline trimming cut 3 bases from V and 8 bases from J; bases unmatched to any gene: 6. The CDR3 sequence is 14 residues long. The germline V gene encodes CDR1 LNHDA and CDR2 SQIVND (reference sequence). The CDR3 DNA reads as TGTGCCAGTAGTATTGGGGCAGGGGGCGATGAGCAGTTCTTC. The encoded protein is CASSIGAGGDEQFF.

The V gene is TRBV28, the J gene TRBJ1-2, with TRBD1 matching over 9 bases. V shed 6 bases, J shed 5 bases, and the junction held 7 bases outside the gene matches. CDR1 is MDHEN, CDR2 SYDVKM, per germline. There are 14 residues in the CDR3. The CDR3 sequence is CASSWTGEYYGYTF. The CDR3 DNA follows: TGTGCCAGCAGCTGGACAGGGGAGTATTATGGCTACACCTTC.